This entry concerns a single T cell receptor beta chain. The germline CDR1 and CDR2 sequences are SGDLS and YYNGEE. This CDR3 is built from 15 residues. Unmatched junction bases numbered 4, after V lost 1 base and J lost 3 bases. Per the study methods: Researchers report that nucleated cell counts were estimated from reference gene primer amplification. Only in-frame clones appear in the TCRdb table, and some are missing; sequencing was by immunoSEQ multiplex PCR. The DNA gave D and trimming, while V, J and clone size come from that table. This sample yields around 190,000 clones, of which 82% are seen a single time; around 8% belongs to the top ten. This record belongs to a study of blood T cell repertoires in COVID-19. Patients of the Seattle cohort, enrolled during active infection, were followed longitudinally.

The specimen sequenced was peripheral blood. The V and J genes are TRBV9 and TRBJ2-1; TRBD2 matches at 7 bases. This sequence originates from a woman between 55 and 75 years old with COVID-19, enrolled during active disease. The CDR3 DNA sequence: TGTGCCAGCAGCGTAACCGGGAGGAACTACAATGAGCAGTTCTTC. Protein: CASSVTGRNYNEQFF.